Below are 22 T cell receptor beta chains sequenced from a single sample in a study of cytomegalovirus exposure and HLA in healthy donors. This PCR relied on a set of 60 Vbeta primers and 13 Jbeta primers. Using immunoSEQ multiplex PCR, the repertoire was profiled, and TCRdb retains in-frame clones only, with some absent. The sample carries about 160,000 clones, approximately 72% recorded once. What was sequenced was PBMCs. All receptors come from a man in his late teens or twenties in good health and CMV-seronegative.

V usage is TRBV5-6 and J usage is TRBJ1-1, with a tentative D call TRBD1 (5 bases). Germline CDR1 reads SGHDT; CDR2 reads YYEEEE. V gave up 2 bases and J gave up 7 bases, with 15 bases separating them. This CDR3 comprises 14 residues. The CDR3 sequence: CASSFGAGWGEAFF. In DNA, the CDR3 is TGTGCCAGCAGCTTCGGGGCGGGGTGGGGTGAAGCTTTCTTT.

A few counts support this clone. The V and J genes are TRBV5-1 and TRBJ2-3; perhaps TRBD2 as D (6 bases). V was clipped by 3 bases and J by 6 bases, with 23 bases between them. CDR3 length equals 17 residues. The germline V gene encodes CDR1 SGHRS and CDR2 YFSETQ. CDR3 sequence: CASSSARRQLSGDTQYF. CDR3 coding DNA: TGCGCCAGCAGCTCCGCGAGGCGGCAACTTAGCGGTGATACGCAGTATTTT.

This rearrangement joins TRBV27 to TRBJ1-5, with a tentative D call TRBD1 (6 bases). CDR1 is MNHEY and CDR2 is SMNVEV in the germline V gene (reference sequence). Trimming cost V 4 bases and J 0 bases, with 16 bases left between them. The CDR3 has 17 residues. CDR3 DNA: TGTGCCAGCAGTTCTGGACAGATAGCTTATAGCAATCAGCCCCAGCATTTT. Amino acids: CASSSGQIAYSNQPQHF.

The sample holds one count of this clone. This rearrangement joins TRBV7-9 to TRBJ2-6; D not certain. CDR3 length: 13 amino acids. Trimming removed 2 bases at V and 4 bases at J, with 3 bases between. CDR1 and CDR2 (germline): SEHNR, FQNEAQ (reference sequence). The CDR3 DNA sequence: TGTGCCAGCAGCTTATTAGGGGCCAACGTCCTGACTTTC. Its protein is CASSLLGANVLTF.

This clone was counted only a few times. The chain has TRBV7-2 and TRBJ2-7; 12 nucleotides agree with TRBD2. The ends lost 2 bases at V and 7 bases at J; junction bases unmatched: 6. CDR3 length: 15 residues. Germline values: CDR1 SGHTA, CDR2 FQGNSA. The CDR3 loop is CASSLSGLAGIEQYF. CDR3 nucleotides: TGTGCCAGCAGCTTATCGGGACTAGCGGGTATTGAGCAGTACTTC. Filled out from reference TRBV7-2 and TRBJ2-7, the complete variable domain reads GAGVSQSPSNKVTEKGKDVELRCDPISGHTALYWYRQSLGQGLEFLIYFQGNSAPDKSGLPSDRFSAERTGGSVSTLTIQRTQQEDSAVYLCASSLSGLAGIEQYFGPGTRLTVT.

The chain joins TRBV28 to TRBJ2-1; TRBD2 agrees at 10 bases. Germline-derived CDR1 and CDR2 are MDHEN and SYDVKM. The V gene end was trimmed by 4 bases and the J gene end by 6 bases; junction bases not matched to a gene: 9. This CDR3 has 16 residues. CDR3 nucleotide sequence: TGTGCCAGCAGTTCACCGAGCGGGAGGGCGAGCAATGAGCAGTTCTTC. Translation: CASSSPSGRASNEQFF. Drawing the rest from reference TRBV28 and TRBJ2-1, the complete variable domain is DVKVTQSSRYLVKRTGEKVFLECVQDMDHENMFWYRQDPGLGLRLIYFSYDVKMKEKGDIPEGYSVSREKKERFSLILESASTNQTSMYLCASSSPSGRASNEQFFGPGTRLTVL.

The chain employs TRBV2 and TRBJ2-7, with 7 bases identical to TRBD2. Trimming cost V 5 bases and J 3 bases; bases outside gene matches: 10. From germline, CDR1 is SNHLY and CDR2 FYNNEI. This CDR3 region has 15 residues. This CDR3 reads CASSPLGTGGYEQYF. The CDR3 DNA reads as TGTGCCAGCAGTCCCCTAGGGACGGGGGGCTACGAGCAGTACTTC. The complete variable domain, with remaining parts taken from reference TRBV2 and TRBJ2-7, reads EPEVTQTPSHQVTQMGQEVILRCVPISNHLYFYWYRQILGQKVEFLVSFYNNEISEKSEIFDDQFSVERPDGSNFTLKIRSTKLEDSAMYFCASSPLGTGGYEQYFGPGTRLTVT.

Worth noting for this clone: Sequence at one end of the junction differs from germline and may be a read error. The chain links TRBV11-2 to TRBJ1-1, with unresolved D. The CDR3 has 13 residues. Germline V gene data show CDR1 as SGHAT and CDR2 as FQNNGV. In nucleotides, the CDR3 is TGTGCCAGCAGCGTAGACTGGAGCACTGAAGCTTTCTTT. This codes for CASSVDWSTEAFF.

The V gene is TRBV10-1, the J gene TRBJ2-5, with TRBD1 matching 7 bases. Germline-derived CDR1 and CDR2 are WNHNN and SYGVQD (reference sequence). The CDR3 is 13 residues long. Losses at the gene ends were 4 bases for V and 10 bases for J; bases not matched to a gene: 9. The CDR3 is CASSVGQQGVQYF. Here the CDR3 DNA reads TGCGCCAGCAGTGTGGGACAGCAGGGCGTCCAGTACTTC.

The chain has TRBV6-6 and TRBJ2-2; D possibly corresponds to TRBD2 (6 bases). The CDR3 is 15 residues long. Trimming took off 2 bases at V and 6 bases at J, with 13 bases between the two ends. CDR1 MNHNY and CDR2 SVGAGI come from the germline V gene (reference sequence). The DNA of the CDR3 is TGTGCCAGCAGTTACGAGCGCCCGGGGGCCGGGGAGCTGTTTTTT. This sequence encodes CASSYERPGAGELFF.

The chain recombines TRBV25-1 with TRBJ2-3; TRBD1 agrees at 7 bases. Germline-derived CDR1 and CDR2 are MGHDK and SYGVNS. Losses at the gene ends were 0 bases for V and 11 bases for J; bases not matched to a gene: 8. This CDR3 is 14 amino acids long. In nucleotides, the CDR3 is TGTGCCAGCAGTGAATATCGGGACAGCCGGAGGCAGTATTTT. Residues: CASSEYRDSRRQYF.

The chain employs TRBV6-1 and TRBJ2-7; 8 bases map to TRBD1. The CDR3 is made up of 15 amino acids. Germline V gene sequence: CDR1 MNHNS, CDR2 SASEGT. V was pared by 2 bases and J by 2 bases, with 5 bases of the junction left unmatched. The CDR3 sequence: CASSEQTGAPYEQYF. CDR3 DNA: TGTGCCAGCAGTGAACAGACAGGGGCCCCCTACGAGCAGTACTTC.

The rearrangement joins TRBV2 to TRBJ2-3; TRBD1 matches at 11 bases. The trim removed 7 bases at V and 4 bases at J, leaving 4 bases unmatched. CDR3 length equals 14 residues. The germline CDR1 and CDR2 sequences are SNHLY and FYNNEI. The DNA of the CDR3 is TGTGCCAGCAATGGACAGGGGGCCCCAGATACGCAGTATTTT. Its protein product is CASNGQGAPDTQYF.

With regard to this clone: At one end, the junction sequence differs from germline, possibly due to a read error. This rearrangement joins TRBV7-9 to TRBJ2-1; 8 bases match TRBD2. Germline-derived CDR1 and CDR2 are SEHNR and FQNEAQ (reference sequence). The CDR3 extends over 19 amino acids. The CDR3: CSSSLGLGAGGGSYNEQFF. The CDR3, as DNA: TGTTCCAGCAGCTTAGGGTTGGGGGCGGGAGGAGGCTCCTACAATGAGCAGTTCTTC. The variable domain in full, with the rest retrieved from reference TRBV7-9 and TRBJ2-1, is DTGVSQNPRHKITKRGQNVTFRCDPISEHNRLYWYRQTLGQGPEFLTYFQNEAQLEKSRLLSDRFSAERPKGSFSTLEIQRTEQGDSAMYLCSSSLGLGAGGGSYNEQFFGPGTRLTVL.

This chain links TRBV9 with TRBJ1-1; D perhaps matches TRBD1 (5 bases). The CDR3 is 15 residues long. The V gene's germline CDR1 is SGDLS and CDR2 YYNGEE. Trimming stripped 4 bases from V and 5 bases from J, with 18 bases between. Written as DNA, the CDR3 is TGTGCCAGCAGCCTCCGGGGGAGCGGGGGGACTGAAGCTTTCTTT. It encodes CASSLRGSGGTEAFF.

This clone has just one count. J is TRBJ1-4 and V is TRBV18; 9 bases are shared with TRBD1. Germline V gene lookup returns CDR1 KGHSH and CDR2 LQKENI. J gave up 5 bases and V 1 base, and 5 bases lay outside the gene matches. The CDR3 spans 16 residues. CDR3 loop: CASSPRGQGMNEKLFF. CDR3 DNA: TGTGCCAGCTCACCACGGGGACAGGGTATGAATGAAAAACTGTTTTTT.

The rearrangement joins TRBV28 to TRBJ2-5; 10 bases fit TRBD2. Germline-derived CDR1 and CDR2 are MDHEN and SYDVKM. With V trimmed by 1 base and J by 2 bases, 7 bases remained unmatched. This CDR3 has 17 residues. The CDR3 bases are TGTGCCAGCAGTTTATTTAGTGGGACTAGCGCGCAAGAGACCCAGTACTTC. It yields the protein CASSLFSGTSAQETQYF.

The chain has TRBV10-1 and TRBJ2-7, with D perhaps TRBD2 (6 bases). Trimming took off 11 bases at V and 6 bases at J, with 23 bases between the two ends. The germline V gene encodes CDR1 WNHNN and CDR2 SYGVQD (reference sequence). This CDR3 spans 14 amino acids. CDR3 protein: CAGRRDPRIGEQYF. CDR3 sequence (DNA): TGCGCCGGCCGGAGGGACCCCCGGATTGGCGAGCAGTACTTC.

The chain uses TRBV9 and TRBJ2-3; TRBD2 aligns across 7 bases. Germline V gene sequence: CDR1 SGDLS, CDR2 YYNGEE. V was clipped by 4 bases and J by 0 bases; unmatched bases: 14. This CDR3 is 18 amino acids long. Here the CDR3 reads CASSQTGGLTSSTDTQYF. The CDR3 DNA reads TGTGCCAGCAGCCAGACGGGGGGACTAACATCTAGCACAGATACGCAGTATTTT.

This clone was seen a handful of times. CDR3 in amino acids: CAISLQGGYGYTF. The CDR3 nucleotides read TGTGCCATCAGTCTCCAGGGTGGGTATGGCTACACCTTC. The chain combines TRBV10-3 with TRBJ1-2, with D possibly matching TRBD1 (5 bases). The CDR3 has 13 amino acids. V shed 5 bases and J shed 5 bases, with 12 bases lying between them. CDR1 and CDR2 from the germline V gene are ENHRY and SYGVKD.

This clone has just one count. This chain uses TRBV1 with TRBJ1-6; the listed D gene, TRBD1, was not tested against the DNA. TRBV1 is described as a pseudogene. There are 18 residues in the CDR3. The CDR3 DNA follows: TGCACCAGCAGCCACCCCCCGCCTCTGATGGGGCATAATTCACCCCTCCACTTT. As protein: CTSSHPPPLMGHNSPLHF.

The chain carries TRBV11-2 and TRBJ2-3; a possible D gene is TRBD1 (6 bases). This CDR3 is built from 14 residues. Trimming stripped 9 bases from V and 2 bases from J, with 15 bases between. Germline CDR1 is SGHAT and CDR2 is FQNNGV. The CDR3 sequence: CASSGAVHTDTQYF. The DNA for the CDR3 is TGTGCCAGTTCAGGGGCGGTTCACACAGATACGCAGTATTTT.